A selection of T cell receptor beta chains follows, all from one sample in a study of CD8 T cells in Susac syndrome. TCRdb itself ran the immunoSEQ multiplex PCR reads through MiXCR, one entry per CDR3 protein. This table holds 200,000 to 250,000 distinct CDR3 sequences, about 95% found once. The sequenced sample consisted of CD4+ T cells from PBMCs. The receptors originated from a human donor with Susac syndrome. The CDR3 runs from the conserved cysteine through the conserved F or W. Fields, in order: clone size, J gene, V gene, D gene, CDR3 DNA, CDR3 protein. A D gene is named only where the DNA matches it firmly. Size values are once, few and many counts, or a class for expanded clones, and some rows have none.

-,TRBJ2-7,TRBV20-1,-,TGCAGTGCTAGAGGTTCCGGGGAGACATACGAGCAGTACTTC,CSARGSGETYEQYF
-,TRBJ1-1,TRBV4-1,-,TGCGCCAGCAGCCAAGATTTAAATGGGGGGCGGACTGAAGCTTTCTTT,CASSQDLNGGRTEAFF
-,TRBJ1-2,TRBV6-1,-,TGTGCCAGCAGTGAATATTATCAGTATGGCTACACCTTC,CASSEYYQYGYTF
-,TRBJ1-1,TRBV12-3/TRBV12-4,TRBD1,TGTGCCAGCAGTTTGGCAGGGGGCTTAAGCACTGAAGCTTTCTTT,CASSLAGGLSTEAFF
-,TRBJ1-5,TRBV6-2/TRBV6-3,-,TGTGCCACCACGACAGGTAATCAGCCCCAGCATTTT,CATTTGNQPQHF
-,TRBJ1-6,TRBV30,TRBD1,TGTGCCTGGAGTGTCGGGGACAGAATCTCACCCCTCCACTTT,CAWSVGDRISPLHF
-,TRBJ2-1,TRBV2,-,TGTGCCAGCAGTGCCCGGGGGAATGAGCAGTTCTTC,CASSARGNEQFF
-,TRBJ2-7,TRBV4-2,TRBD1,TGTGCCAGCAGCCAGGATGGACAGGGGGTTCCCTACGAGCAGTACTTC,CASSQDGQGVPYEQYF
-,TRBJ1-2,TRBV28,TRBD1,TGTGCCAGCAGTTTATCGGGGACAGGGGCTAACTATGGCTACACCTTC,CASSLSGTGANYGYTF
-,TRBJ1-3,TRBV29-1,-,TGCAGCGTTCTGGTACTATCTGGAAACACCATATATTTT,CSVLVLSGNTIYF
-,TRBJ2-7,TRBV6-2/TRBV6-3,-,TGTGCCAGCAGTTACGGTCGGCAGGGGTACGAGCAGTACTTC,CASSYGRQGYEQYF
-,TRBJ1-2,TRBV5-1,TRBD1,TGCGCCAGCAGAGCTGAGGGGGCTATTGGCGGCTACACCTTC,CASRAEGAIGGYTF
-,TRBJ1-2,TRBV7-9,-,TGTGCCAGCAGCCTCACTGGGGGGCAGCCTCAGGGCTATGGCTACACCTTC,CASSLTGGQPQGYGYTF
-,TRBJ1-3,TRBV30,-,TGTGCCTGGAGTGAACCGTTGATCTCTGGAAACACCATATATTTT,CAWSEPLISGNTIYF
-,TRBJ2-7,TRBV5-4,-,TGTGCCAGCAGCTTCTCAGGGGTAAGCTCCTACGAGCAGTACTTC,CASSFSGVSSYEQYF
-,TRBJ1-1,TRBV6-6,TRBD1,TGTGCCAGCAGAAGGGGGCGGGGGGAAAACACTGAAGCTTTCTTT,CASRRGRGENTEAFF
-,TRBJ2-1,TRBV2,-,TGTGCCTCTCGAACAGGGCTCAACAATGAGCAGTTCTTC,CASRTGLNNEQFF
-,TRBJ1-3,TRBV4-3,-,TGCGCCAGCAGCCAGACAGTCTCTGGAAACACCATATATTTT,CASSQTVSGNTIYF
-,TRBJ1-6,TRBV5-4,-,TGTGCCAGCAGCTTTGGACGCCGCTCCTATAATTCACCCCTCCACTTT,CASSFGRRSYNSPLHF
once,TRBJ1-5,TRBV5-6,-,TGTGCCAGCAGATCGCCTTTTGGGGGCGCAGGTCAGCCCCAGCATTTT,CASRSPFGGAGQPQHF
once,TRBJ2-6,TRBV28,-,TGTGCCAGCAGTTTGCTGTCTGCGGGGGCCAACGTCCTGACTTTC,CASSLLSAGANVLTF
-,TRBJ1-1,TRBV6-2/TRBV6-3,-,TGTGCCAGCAGGGTACAGGGAGGTCTATCTGAAGCTTTCTTT,CASRVQGGLSEAFF
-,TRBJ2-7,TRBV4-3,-,TGCGCCAGCAGCCAAGATCTAGGGGGGCGGCAGTACTTC,CASSQDLGGRQYF
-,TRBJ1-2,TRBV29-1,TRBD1,TGCAGCGTTGCTCTGGACAGGGTAAACTATGGCTACACCTTC,CSVALDRVNYGYTF
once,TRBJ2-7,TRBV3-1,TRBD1,TGTGCCAGCAGCCCCGGACAGGCATCCTACGAGCAGTACTTC,CASSPGQASYEQYF
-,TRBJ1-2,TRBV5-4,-,TGTGCCAGCAGCTTGGAGGGGTTCAGCTATGGCTACACCTTC,CASSLEGFSYGYTF
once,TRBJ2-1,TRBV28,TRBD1,TGTGCCAGCAGTTTGGGACAGGGGGCACTCAATGAGCAGTTCTTC,CASSLGQGALNEQFF
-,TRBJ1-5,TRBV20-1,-,TGCAGTGCTACCGGACACGATGATCAGCCCCAGCATTTT,CSATGHDDQPQHF
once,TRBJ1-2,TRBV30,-,TGTGCCTGGAGTGTCCCACAGACAGGCTATGGCTACACCTTC,CAWSVPQTGYGYTF
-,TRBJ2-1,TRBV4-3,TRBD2,TGCGCCAGCAGCCACAGGCGGCTAGCGGGGTACAATGAGCAGTTCTTC,CASSHRRLAGYNEQFF
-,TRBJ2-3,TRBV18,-,TGTGCCAGCTCACCGGAGAATATACAGGGTGGAGATACGCAGTATTTT,CASSPENIQGGDTQYF